This TCR beta chain was recovered during a study of breast tumors, draining lymph nodes, adjacent tissues. TCRdb re-called the multiplex PCR reads with MiXCR, one entry per CDR3 protein. The table shows 11,000 or so distinct CDR3 sequences, with around 34% occurring only once. V lost 2 bases, J lost 7 bases, and 4 bases stayed unmatched. Germline loops: CDR1 SEHNR, CDR2 FQNEAQ (reference sequence). This CDR3 has 14 amino acids. The sample holds many counts of this clonotype. This receptor was identified in a female donor with breast cancer. Some clones in this sample may be carry-over from other donors' samples. The sequencing input was breast tumor tissue. The chain is built from TRBV7-9 and TRBJ2-1, with TRBD2 identical over 8 bases. The CDR3 coding sequence is TGTGCCAGCAGCTTACCCAGCGGGAGTAATGAGCAGTTCTTC. It translates to CASSLPSGSNEQFF. Full variable domain (remainder filled in from reference TRBV7-9 and TRBJ2-1): DTGVSQNPRHKITKRGQNVTFRCDPISEHNRLYWYRQTLGQGPEFLTYFQNEAQLEKSRLLSDRFSAERPKGSFSTLEIQRTEQGDSAMYLCASSLPSGSNEQFFGPGTRLTVL.